This is a list of T cell receptor beta chains from one sample in a study of T-cell reconstitution after alpha-beta-depleted transplantation in children. TCRdb redid the calling of the PCR reads with MiXCR, one entry per CDR3 protein. The data contain 70,000 to 95,000 distinct CDR3 sequences, 12% of them singletons. Sequences were derived from PBMCs from the stem cell graft donor, sampled from the stem cell graft. The receptors originated from a human donor who donated a stem cell graft to a child with inherited bone marrow failure. Both conserved end residues are trimmed from each CDR3. D genes are given only for firm matches. Rows give clone size only sometimes, using once, few, many, or a class for an expanded clone.

clone_size,d_call,j_call,v_call,cdr3_aa
many,-,TRBJ2-7,TRBV10-3,AISDLEPYEQY
many,TRBD1,TRBJ1-2,TRBV4-2,ASSQAGTGEDGYT
many,TRBD1,TRBJ2-7,TRBV7-2,ASSPSGGTGGYEQY
many,TRBD1,TRBJ2-2,TRBV5-5,ASSLVGQSTGELF
many,-,TRBJ2-2,TRBV7-2,ASSFSGDTGELF
many,TRBD1,TRBJ2-2,TRBV5-1,ASSPDRGRRVGELF
many,TRBD2,TRBJ2-7,TRBV9,ASSVGGGAVEQY
many,TRBD1,TRBJ1-1,TRBV5-1,ASSLVTGQAEAF
few,TRBD1,TRBJ1-4,TRBV12-3/TRBV12-4,ASSLDREGANEKLF
many,-,TRBJ2-1,TRBV5-1,ASSSLKAALTNEQF
many,TRBD1,TRBJ2-2,TRBV24-1,ATSPDRGTGELF
many,-,TRBJ2-2,TRBV4-2,ASSQDEQGRTDTGELF
many,-,TRBJ2-2,TRBV12-3/TRBV12-4,ASSLGVGELF
many,TRBD1,TRBJ1-1,TRBV20-1,SARKGALAF
few,-,TRBJ2-2,TRBV7-2,ASSLMSGTNTGELF
-,-,TRBJ2-7,TRBV7-9,ASSFGGREEQY
many,TRBD1,TRBJ2-1,TRBV4-3,ASSPRQGLFEQF
many,TRBD2,TRBJ2-7,TRBV9,ASSRLLAGGDEQY
many,-,TRBJ2-7,TRBV28,ASRTPGTSASYEQY
many,-,TRBJ1-4,TRBV28,ASSLRDIAVHGLF
-,-,TRBJ1-6,TRBV20-1,SAQLQGTLH
few,TRBD2,TRBJ2-7,TRBV7-2,ASSPNFRTSGRQY
many,TRBD1,TRBJ2-6,TRBV3-1,ASSQLRTGASSGANVLT
many,-,TRBJ2-3,TRBV7-2,ASSLASGFGTDTQY
many,TRBD1,TRBJ2-7,TRBV5-1,ASSFGQVPYEQY
few,TRBD1,TRBJ2-7,TRBV5-1,ASSTSMTGKAEQY
many,-,TRBJ1-5,TRBV27,ASSARAHNQPQH
many,TRBD2,TRBJ2-1,TRBV7-2,ASSLIGPGGLDEQF
-,-,TRBJ2-3,TRBV21-1,ACSKEAGLRGDTQY
many,-,TRBJ2-3,TRBV5-1,ASSFKGDTQY
many,TRBD2,TRBJ2-7,TRBV20-1,SAHSGSYYEQY
many,TRBD2,TRBJ2-3,TRBV7-2,ASSPPSGGAKDTQY
many,-,TRBJ2-1,TRBV15,ATSRTVGGLSNEQF